The present T cell receptor beta chain was sequenced within a study of T cell repertoires in aging, cancer and after chemotherapy (dated by TCRdb to the late 2010s). As for the study more broadly: Donors spanned six age groups from 30 or younger to 70 or older, with at least three individuals per group. In the solid tumor group, the paired samples taken before and after chemotherapy came from brain tumor (glioblastoma) patients given temozolomide-based therapy. Millions of TCR reads were contained in the full dataset. To examine immunoaging and T cell reconstitution after chemotherapy, the study profiled TCR beta repertoires in peripheral blood from healthy donors and cancer patients. Alongside under 100 healthy donors serving as a reference group, the cohort included some 220 cancer patients, of whom roughly 90 had hematological cancers and some 130 had solid cancers. General findings and caveats noted by the study authors: Compared with age-matched healthy donors, untreated patients with either hematological or solid cancers had significantly lower TCR diversity in the blood along with higher clonality. The authors noted that the repertoire data do not allow conclusions about immunological memory after chemotherapy. In healthy donors, the decline in TCR diversity with age was mainly explained by loss of richness, whereas in cancer patients loss of evenness was also found to contribute. In both cancer cohorts, median generation probability rose over the chemotherapy interval, which suggests that the repertoire was reconstituted through rebound thymic output.

CDR1 is given as GTSNPN and CDR2 as SVGIG, both from the germline V gene (reference sequence). V is cut back by 0 bases and J by 6 bases, with 6 bases in the junction unmatched. Including cysteine and phenylalanine, the CDR3 has 15 amino acids. Just the 45-base CDR3 DNA is kept, in frame starting at base 1. Details on this clonotype: Its binding antigen is unknown. Within one base of it there is no much larger clone, and no base qualities were kept.

Genomic DNA extracted from peripheral blood, rather than sorted cells or RNA, was used as the source for amplification of TCR beta rearrangements. Multiplex touch-down PCR with a mixed TRB-A/B primer pool was used to amplify rearranged TRB sequences covering the V, D and J segments. Illumina adapters and sample indices were attached to the amplicons in two consecutive PCR reactions using Phusion HS II polymerase. Amplicons were gel-purified using the NucleoSpin Gel and PCR Clean-up kit and were subsequently checked with Qubit and an Agilent 2100 Bioanalyzer. Sequencing of the libraries was done on an Illumina MiSeq with paired-end, single-indexed 600-cycle runs. The published analysis was carried out like this. TRB sequences were processed with MiXCR versions 2.12 and 3.0.5. A clone was defined as each unique CDR3 nucleotide sequence, and only productive sequences supported by at least two reads were kept. Shannon diversity, evenness, clonality (one minus evenness), and alpha-parameterized diversity profiles from alpha 0 to 5 were included as repertoire metrics. The IGoR algorithm was used to compute generation probabilities of clones in paired pre- and post-chemotherapy samples. TCRdb applied fastp at Q25 and MiXCR to the public reads, then kept only in-frame beta chains. CDR3 protein sequences are deduplicated, and each keeps its most common genes and DNA. TCRdb, rather than the study authors, made the V and J calls. This sample gives 1,500 to 2,000 distinct CDR3 sequences in total; 20% to 25% of them show up just once. Approximately 18% of the sample belongs to the ten largest clones.

Sequencing used blood. Recombination connected TRBV30 to TRBJ2-1; TRBD2 matches 9 bases in the middle. This sequence was found in a human donor with a solid tumor. The CDR3 region: CAWSVSGSGVNEQFF. The sequenced DNA is TGTGCCTGGAGTGTTAGCGGGAGCGGTGTCAATGAGCAGTTCTTC.